Following are 27 T cell receptor beta chains from one sample sequenced in a study of T cell repertoires in cytomegalovirus infection. TCRdb re-analysed the reads in MiXCR, keeping a single row per CDR3 protein. Of 200,000 or so distinct CDR3 sequences listed, approximately 19% are singletons. The sequencing input was PBMCs. These receptors were obtained from a human donor in good health (CMV status not recorded). Some clones in this sample may be carry-over from other donors' samples.

At least ten counts were recorded for this clonotype. This chain joins TRBV6-5 and TRBJ2-6; D not resolved. V was shortened by 2 bases and J by 4 bases, with 12 bases between the two germline ends. The CDR3 consists of 16 residues. Germline loops: CDR1 MNHEY, CDR2 SVGAGI. In nucleotides, the CDR3 is TGTGCCAGCAGTTACGAAGGCGCCACAGGGGCCAACGTCCTGACTTTC. This gives the protein CASSYEGATGANVLTF.

This clonotype was counted a few times. This chain joins TRBV20-1 and TRBJ2-1; D is perhaps TRBD1 (7 bases). Germline assignment: CDR1 DFQATT and CDR2 SNEGSKA (reference sequence). V lost 6 bases and J 2 bases, leaving 14 bases between the germline ends. This CDR3 has 14 residues. CDR3 DNA sequence: TGCAGTGCCAGGGGGAGGTTCACCTACAATGAGCAGTTCTTC. Its translation: CSARGRFTYNEQFF.

This clonotype was counted only a few times. This rearrangement joins TRBV6-2 or TRBV6-3 to TRBJ2-7; D is unclear. V was pared by 4 bases and J by 6 bases, with 16 bases between. Germline V gene lookup returns CDR1 MNHEY and CDR2 SVGEGT. There are 14 residues in the CDR3. The DNA of the CDR3 is TGTGCCAGCAGTTCCCGACTCATCGGGCTCGAGCAGTACTTC. Its translation: CASSSRLIGLEQYF.

This clonotype was recorded many times. The genes are TRBV6-2 or TRBV6-3 and TRBJ2-1; 9 bases map to TRBD1. The V gene's germline CDR1 is MNHEY and CDR2 SVGEGT. This CDR3 is 14 amino acids long. V was clipped by 6 bases and J by 9 bases; unmatched bases: 9. The CDR3 loop reads CASRSRDRVGEQFF. CDR3 bases: TGTGCCAGCAGGTCCCGGGACAGGGTTGGTGAGCAGTTCTTC.

The chain is built from TRBV5-4 and TRBJ2-7; TRBD1 matches at 9 bases. The CDR3 totals 14 residues. The germline CDR1 and CDR2 sequences are SGHNT and YYREEE (reference sequence). J was trimmed by 5 bases and V by 5 bases; bases with no gene match: 8. For the CDR3, the DNA is TGTGCCAGCAGTTCGGGACAGGGCAGGGACGAGCAGTACTTC. Amino acid sequence: CASSSGQGRDEQYF.

V is TRBV2 and J is TRBJ2-1; TRBD2 agrees at 8 bases. Germline trimming cut 2 bases from V and 7 bases from J; bases unmatched to any gene: 7. The V gene's germline CDR1 is SNHLY and CDR2 FYNNEI. This CDR3 is built from 15 residues. Written as DNA, the CDR3 is TGTGCCAGCAGTGAACTGGGACTAGAGGGAAATGAGCAGTTCTTC. Translated: CASSELGLEGNEQFF.

In this sample, this clonotype turned up a few times. CDR3 coding DNA: TGTGCCAGCTCACCGCCGGGACAGCGACGGCATGGCTACACCTTC. Translating gives CASSPPGQRRHGYTF. The chain has TRBV18 and TRBJ1-2; TRBD1 matches 7 bases. The CDR3 covers 15 residues. Per germline, CDR1 KGHSH and CDR2 LQKENI. With V trimmed by 3 bases and J by 6 bases, 10 bases remained unmatched.

This clonotype was seen a few times. The chain employs TRBV20-1 and TRBJ2-3, with D unresolved. CDR1 DFQATT and CDR2 SNEGSKA come from the germline V gene (reference sequence). The CDR3 has 14 residues. Trimming took off 0 bases at V and 2 bases at J, with 9 bases between the two ends. CDR3 amino acids: CSARDVAATDTQYF. DNA of the CDR3: TGCAGTGCTAGAGATGTGGCCGCCACAGATACGCAGTATTTT.

This clonotype was observed a few times. DNA for the CDR3: TGTGCCAGCAGTTTTGATCAGATCACAGATACGCAGTATTTT. Its translation is CASSFDQITDTQYF. The chain couples TRBV12-3 or TRBV12-4 to TRBJ2-3; D unresolved. Trimming took off 3 bases at V and 2 bases at J, with 9 bases between the two ends. The CDR3 has 14 amino acids.

This clonotype was counted only a few times. The gene calls are TRBV29-1 and TRBJ2-6, with D tentatively TRBD1 (6 bases). In germline, CDR1 is SQVTM, CDR2 ANQGSEA. Trimming cost V 4 bases and J 4 bases, with 14 bases left between them. This CDR3 is 15 amino acids long. CDR3 sequence: CSVVVTGSGANVLTF. CDR3 bases: TGCAGCGTTGTGGTCACAGGGTCCGGGGCCAACGTCCTGACTTTC.

This clonotype showed up just a few times. V usage is TRBV19 and J usage is TRBJ1-1; the D gene is possibly TRBD1 (5 bases). The CDR3 is 13 amino acids. Germline loops: CDR1 LNHDA, CDR2 SQIVND (reference sequence). V shed 9 bases and J shed 3 bases, with 14 bases lying between them. The CDR3 protein is CASHVGGDTEAFF. In nucleotides, the CDR3 is TGTGCCAGCCATGTTGGAGGGGACACTGAAGCTTTCTTT.

The genes are TRBV12-3 or TRBV12-4 and TRBJ2-3, with no clear D. There are 15 residues in the CDR3. With 7 bases removed from V and 0 bases from J, the gap between germline ends came to 14 bases. CDR3 sequence (DNA): TGTGCCAGCACTAAACGTCAACCTAGCACAGATACGCAGTATTTT. It translates to CASTKRQPSTDTQYF.

This clonotype was observed a few times. The chain links TRBV10-3 to TRBJ2-5, with a possible D match to TRBD2 (6 bases). Trimming pared 2 bases from V and 3 bases from J, leaving 10 bases between. Germline CDR1 reads ENHRY; CDR2 reads SYGVKD. The CDR3 is made up of 14 amino acids. CDR3 in amino acids: CAISERGSEETQYF. In DNA, the CDR3 is TGTGCCATCAGTGAGCGGGGGTCCGAAGAGACCCAGTACTTC.

This clonotype was detected ten times or more. CDR3 nucleotide sequence: TGTGCCAGCAGCTTAAAGGGGAGCTCCTACAATGAGCAGTTCTTC. This encodes CASSLKGSSYNEQFF. V and J are TRBV7-2 and TRBJ2-1, with D perhaps assigned TRBD1 or TRBD2 (5 bases each). The germline gives CDR1 SGHTA, CDR2 FQGNSA. V was pared by 2 bases and J by 0 bases, with 8 bases between. This CDR3 spans 15 amino acids.

This clonotype has ten or more counts. The rearrangement uses TRBV11-2 and TRBJ1-1; maybe TRBD1 (6 bases). The V end was cut by 3 bases, the J end by 1 base, with 9 bases between. Germline CDR1 SGHAT, CDR2 FQNNGV. There are 14 residues in the CDR3. CDR3 nucleotide sequence: TGTGCCAGCAGCTTCCTGGACAGGAACACTGAAGCTTTCTTT. Its translation is CASSFLDRNTEAFF. Combining the CDR3 with reference TRBV11-2 and TRBJ1-1 gives the whole variable domain EAGVAQSPRYKIIEKRQSVAFWCNPISGHATLYWYQQILGQGPKLLIQFQNNGVVDDSQLPKDRFSAERLKGVDSTLKIQPAKLEDSAVYLCASSFLDRNTEAFFGQGTRLTVV.

There are many counts of this clonotype. The CDR3, as DNA: TGTGCCAGCAGCTATGACAGGAACACTGAAGCTTTCTTT. Amino acids: CASSYDRNTEAFF. The chain uses TRBV7-9 and TRBJ1-1, with a possible D match to TRBD1 (5 bases). Germline CDR1 SEHNR, CDR2 FQNEAQ (reference sequence). V was shortened by 4 bases and J by 1 base, with 7 bases between the two germline ends. The CDR3 runs to 13 residues.

The chain links TRBV2 to TRBJ2-5; 9 bases align to TRBD2. The junction had 13 bases not matched to a gene; V was cut back by 9 bases and J by 5 bases. This CDR3 has 15 residues. In germline, CDR1 is SNHLY, CDR2 FYNNEI. The CDR3 bases are TGTGCCAGGGGACTAGCAAGCACCGCGGGGGAGACCCAGTACTTC. Its protein product is CARGLASTAGETQYF.

This clonotype came up many times. This sequence joins TRBV7-2 and TRBJ2-5; no firm D call. CDR1 and CDR2 from the germline V gene are SGHTA and FQGNSA. Trimming removed 0 bases from V and 1 base from J, with 12 bases in between. The CDR3 has 16 residues. The CDR3 here is CASSLAPWRRQETQYF. The CDR3 DNA is TGTGCCAGCAGCTTAGCCCCTTGGCGGCGCCAAGAGACCCAGTACTTC. Looking up the rest from reference TRBV7-2 and TRBJ2-5 gives the full variable domain: GAGVSQSPSNKVTEKGKDVELRCDPISGHTALYWYRQSLGQGLEFLIYFQGNSAPDKSGLPSDRFSAERTGGSVSTLTIQRTQQEDSAVYLCASSLAPWRRQETQYFGPGTRLLVL.

The chain combines TRBV5-6 with TRBJ2-1, with 11 bases lining up with TRBD2. The V segment lost 2 bases and the J segment 5 bases; nucleotides outside the gene matches: 6. CDR1 and CDR2 (germline): SGHDT, YYEEEE. The CDR3 runs 16 residues. CDR3 sequence: CASSFKTSGKNNEQFF. As DNA, the CDR3 is TGTGCCAGCAGCTTTAAGACTAGCGGGAAAAACAATGAGCAGTTCTTC.

About this clonotype itself: Mismatch with germline at one junction end may stem from a read error. J is TRBJ1-1 and V is TRBV7-2; D unclear. Germline V CDR1 and CDR2: SGHTA, FQGNSA. The CDR3 consists of 13 residues. The CDR3 sequence: CASSFPKNTEGSF. The DNA of the CDR3 is TGTGCCAGCAGCTTTCCCAAGAACACTGAAGGTTCCTTT.

This clonotype was counted at least ten times. The V gene is TRBV28, the J gene TRBJ2-2; tentative D call: TRBD2 (6 bases). V was cut by 2 bases and J by 3 bases, with 10 bases left in between. The germline gives CDR1 MDHEN, CDR2 SYDVKM. CDR3 length: 15 residues. The DNA of the CDR3 is TGTGCCAGCAGTTTAGCGGGAATGTACACCGGGGAGCTGTTTTTT. Residues: CASSLAGMYTGELFF. Looking up the rest from reference TRBV28 and TRBJ2-2 gives the full variable domain: DVKVTQSSRYLVKRTGEKVFLECVQDMDHENMFWYRQDPGLGLRLIYFSYDVKMKEKGDIPEGYSVSREKKERFSLILESASTNQTSMYLCASSLAGMYTGELFFGEGSRLTVL.

This chain connects TRBV12-3 or TRBV12-4 to TRBJ2-5, with D tentatively TRBD2 (6 bases). There are 15 residues in the CDR3. The V gene lost 2 bases and the J gene lost 5 bases, with 15 bases spanning the gap. The CDR3: CASSLSSSVGETQYF. DNA for the CDR3: TGTGCCAGCAGTTTAAGTTCTAGCGTGGGCGAGACCCAGTACTTC.

This clonotype was detected many times. The rearrangement joins TRBV7-2 to TRBJ1-1; 9 bases align to TRBD1. The length of the CDR3 is 16 residues. V trimming: 7 bases; J trimming: 5 bases; junction bases outside the gene matches: 14. Germline values: CDR1 SGHTA, CDR2 FQGNSA. The DNA for the CDR3 is TGTGCCAGCACCCGGGACAGGGTGGAGATGGGGACTGAAGCTTTCTTT. It codes for CASTRDRVEMGTEAFF.

This clonotype was observed many times. CDR3 sequence reads: CASRGYNEQFF. CDR3 nucleotides: TGTGCCAGTAGAGGTTACAATGAGCAGTTCTTC. This chain uses TRBV19 with TRBJ2-1; D ambiguous. The CDR3 runs to 11 residues. V gave up 6 bases and J gave up 4 bases, with 4 bases separating them. Looked up from germline, CDR1 is LNHDA and CDR2 is SQIVND (reference sequence).

As regards this clonotype: A much larger clone is a single base away; this may be a read error. The rearrangement joins TRBV28 to TRBJ2-7, with 8 bases aligning to TRBD1. The CDR3 has 14 amino acids. The J segment lost 5 bases and the V segment lost 3 bases, leaving 6 bases of the junction unmatched. Germline lookup yields CDR1 MDHEN and CDR2 SYDVKM. CDR3 coding DNA: TGTGCCAGCAGTTTCTCGGGACAGGCGAACGAGCAGTACTTC. Amino acids: CASSFSGQANEQYF.

This clonotype showed up just a few times. The DNA for the CDR3 is TGTGCCAGCAGCCGGGTAGCCGGGGAGCTGTTTTTT. It translates to CASSRVAGELFF. This chain connects TRBV7-2 to TRBJ2-2; D remains ambiguous. The CDR3 runs 12 residues. Trimming took 5 bases from V and 6 from J, leaving 7 bases between them. Germline CDR1 SGHTA, CDR2 FQGNSA. The full variable domain, rest sourced from reference TRBV7-2 and TRBJ2-2, is GAGVSQSPSNKVTEKGKDVELRCDPISGHTALYWYRQSLGQGLEFLIYFQGNSAPDKSGLPSDRFSAERTGGSVSTLTIQRTQQEDSAVYLCASSRVAGELFFGEGSRLTVL.

The chain links TRBV6-6 to TRBJ2-5, with D maybe TRBD2 (5 bases). With 8 bases removed from V and 1 base from J, the gap between germline ends came to 11 bases. The CDR3 contains 13 residues. Germline CDR1 MNHNY, CDR2 SVGAGI (reference sequence). The CDR3 DNA sequence: TGTGCCAGCTCTAAGGGAGTCCAAGAGACCCAGTACTTC. This codes for CASSKGVQETQYF.